Included here is one T cell receptor beta chain sequence, with context. Under the authors' procedure: Amplification of reference gene primers was used by the study to estimate nucleated cell counts. Measured with immunoSEQ multiplex PCR; TCRdb has only the in-frame clones, and not every one. That table supplies the V and J calls and clone size; D and trimming were determined from the DNA. The sample includes 100,000 to 150,000 clones, approximately 74% of them seen just once. Germline CDR1 is MNHEY and CDR2 is SVGAGI. The CDR3 spans 15 residues. V dropped 3 bases and J dropped 6 bases, with 15 bases sitting between them. This specimen belongs to a study of blood T cell repertoires in COVID-19. Study-wide context: Material from acute and convalescent COVID-19 was sourced from the United States, Italy and Spain. The cDNA or gDNA used as material had been derived from T cells, B-cell-depleted T cells, or PBMCs.

What was sequenced was peripheral blood. The sequence was collected from a man between 60 and 75 years old with acute or convalescent COVID-19. This chain uses TRBV6-5 with TRBJ1-5; no definite D call. CDR3 sequence reads: CASSYGLASGQPQHF. Written as DNA, the CDR3 is TGTGCCAGCAGTTATGGCCTAGCTTCGGGTCAGCCCCAGCATTTT.